The 18 T cell receptor beta chains reported below all come from one sample, sequenced in a study of T cell responses to AZD1222 COVID-19 vaccine. Clones were sequenced by immunoSEQ multiplex PCR, and TCRdb holds only the in-frame ones, with some missing. Of 150,000 or so clones listed, just over 90% were seen once; the top ten hold roughly 0.98%. This specimen consisted of peripheral blood, obtained 28 days after the second AZD1222 dose. The receptors originated from an adult who received the AZD1222 COVID-19 vaccine.

This sequence joins TRBV5-1 and TRBJ2-1; 9 nucleotides match TRBD1. This CDR3 spans 12 amino acids. The germline V gene has CDR1 SGHRS and CDR2 YFSETQ. The trim removed 4 bases at V and 13 bases at J, leaving 6 bases unmatched. The CDR3 DNA reads TGCGCCAGCAGCACCCGGGACAGGGAACAGTTCTTC. Protein sequence: CASSTRDREQFF.

The V and J genes are TRBV6-6 and TRBJ1-2, with D perhaps matching TRBD1 (5 bases). CDR3 length: 12 amino acids. Trimming pared 5 bases from V and 8 bases from J, leaving 12 bases between. CDR1 MNHNY and CDR2 SVGAGI come from the germline V gene (reference sequence). The CDR3 coding sequence is TGTGCCAGCAGTAAGGGGCTGAGCGGCTACACCTTC. Translated: CASSKGLSGYTF.

CDR3 nucleotide sequence: TGTGCCAGTAGTATAGACACAAACAGGGGCACCGGGGAGCTGTTTTTT. It is translated as CASSIDTNRGTGELFF. The chain carries TRBV19 and TRBJ2-2; TRBD1 aligns across 7 bases. Germline CDR1 reads LNHDA; CDR2 reads SQIVND (reference sequence). Trimming at V came to 0 bases and at J to 4 bases, leaving 5 bases not matched to a gene. The length of the CDR3 is 16 residues. Full variable domain (rest looked up from reference TRBV19 and TRBJ2-2): DGGITQSPKYLFRKEGQNVTLSCEQNLNHDAMYWYRQDPGQGLRLIYYSQIVNDFQKGDIAEGYSVSREKKESFPLTVTSAQKNPTAFYLCASSIDTNRGTGELFFGEGSRLTVL.

The chain carries TRBV4-1 and TRBJ2-3; 9 bases are shared with TRBD1. Germline V CDR1 and CDR2: MGHRA, YSYEKL. The CDR3 runs 15 residues. After removal of 4 bases from V and 0 bases from J, the junction contained 2 bases not matched to a gene. CDR3 nucleotides: TGCGCCAGCAGCCCCGGGACAGGGAGCACAGATACGCAGTATTTT. This encodes CASSPGTGSTDTQYF.

V is TRBV20-1 and J is TRBJ2-3, with D possibly TRBD1 on 6 matching bases. This CDR3 comprises 11 residues. Germline CDR1 and CDR2: DFQATT and SNEGSKA (reference sequence). Deletions cut 6 bases from V and 6 bases from J, with 10 bases between. As DNA, the CDR3 is TGCAGTGCCCACAGGGCGGATACGCAGTATTTT. It specifies CSAHRADTQYF.

V usage is TRBV6-6 and J usage is TRBJ2-5, with D perhaps TRBD1 or TRBD2 (6 bases each). The CDR3 runs 13 residues. Per germline, CDR1 MNHNY and CDR2 SVGAGI (reference sequence). The V end lost 6 bases, the J end lost 2 bases, and 10 bases lay between the germline ends. CDR3 in amino acids: CASRGGGQETQYF. The CDR3 DNA reads as TGTGCCAGCAGAGGAGGGGGACAAGAGACCCAGTACTTC.

For this clone: One end of the junction fails to match germline, which may point to a read error. J is TRBJ2-2 and V is TRBV5-1; D gene unclear. This CDR3 has 14 amino acids. Germline lookup yields CDR1 SGHRS and CDR2 YFSETQ. The CDR3 loop is CASSLVLNSGELFF. CDR3 in DNA: TGCGCCAGCAGCTTGGTGCTGAACTCCGGGGAGCTGTTTTTT.

The V call is TRBV18, the J call TRBJ1-3; weak D call: TRBD1 (6 bases). There are 18 residues in the CDR3. Trimming pared 6 bases from V and 4 bases from J, leaving 25 bases between. From germline, CDR1 is KGHSH and CDR2 LQKENI. The CDR3 loop reads CASSQARLMTGSGNTIYF. The CDR3 DNA reads TGTGCCAGCTCCCAAGCAAGGCTAATGACAGGATCAGGAAACACCATATATTTT.

The chain combines TRBV14 with TRBJ2-1, with D unresolved. The CDR3 is made up of 10 amino acids. Trimming pared 8 bases from V and 8 bases from J, leaving 7 bases between. Per germline, CDR1 SGHDN and CDR2 FVKESK. CDR3 in amino acids: CASGRDEQFF. For the CDR3, the DNA is TGTGCCAGCGGAAGGGATGAGCAGTTCTTC.

This clone was seen once. The rearrangement links TRBV7-8 to TRBJ1-5; 7 bases line up with TRBD1. The CDR3 totals 14 residues. The germline gives CDR1 SGHVS, CDR2 FQNEAQ. Germline trimming cut 4 bases from V and 4 bases from J; bases unmatched to any gene: 4. CDR3 loop: CASSSDRVNQPQHF. The CDR3 DNA follows: TGTGCCAGCAGCTCTGACAGGGTGAATCAGCCCCAGCATTTT. The full variable domain, completed using reference TRBV7-8 and TRBJ1-5, is GAGVSQSPRYKVAKRGQDVALRCDPISGHVSLFWYQQALGQGPEFLTYFQNEAQLDKSGLPSDRFFAERPEGSVSTLKIQRTQQEDSAVYLCASSSDRVNQPQHFGDGTRLSIL.

The J gene is TRBJ1-6, the V gene TRBV5-1; 9 bases are a match to TRBD1. Per the germline V gene, CDR1 is SGHRS and CDR2 is YFSETQ. Germline trimming cut 5 bases from V and 9 bases from J; bases unmatched to any gene: 6. The CDR3 is made up of 14 amino acids. The CDR3 region is CASRTQGAGSPLHF. CDR3 sequence (DNA): TGCGCCAGCAGGACACAGGGGGCCGGTTCACCCCTCCACTTT.

This rearrangement joins TRBV4-2 to TRBJ1-1; no clear D. Trimming removed 1 base from V and 2 bases from J, with 14 bases in between. This CDR3 is 16 amino acids long. In germline, CDR1 is LGHNA, CDR2 YNFKEQ. The CDR3 region is CASSQGFRTGNTEAFF. CDR3 coding DNA: TGTGCCAGCAGCCAAGGATTTAGGACGGGAAACACTGAAGCTTTCTTT.

This clone was seen more than once but under ten times. The chain carries TRBV29-1 and TRBJ1-1, with a possible D match to TRBD1 (5 bases). This CDR3 region has 13 residues. Germline CDR1 and CDR2: SQVTM and ANQGSEA. The V end was cut by 7 bases, the J end by 4 bases, with 16 bases between. The CDR3 loop reads CSARLGEGTEAFF. CDR3 DNA: TGCAGCGCCCGGTTGGGGGAGGGCACTGAAGCTTTCTTT.

The CDR3 DNA reads as TGTGCCAGCAGCGTAGGAGCAGAGGCATACTACGAGCAGTACTTC. It codes for CASSVGAEAYYEQYF. The rearrangement uses TRBV9 and TRBJ2-7; no firm D call. With 0 bases removed from V and 3 bases from J, the gap between germline ends came to 13 bases. The germline V gene has CDR1 SGDLS and CDR2 YYNGEE. The CDR3 totals 15 residues.

The chain employs TRBV19 and TRBJ2-2, with no clear D. Germline CDR1 LNHDA, CDR2 SQIVND (reference sequence). With 5 bases removed from V and 4 bases from J, the gap between germline ends came to 11 bases. The CDR3 is made up of 14 amino acids. CDR3 DNA sequence: TGTGCCAGTAGTCCAAGGACGTTCACCGGGGAGCTGTTTTTT. Its translation: CASSPRTFTGELFF.

The V and J genes are TRBV5-6 and TRBJ1-3; D ambiguous. Trimming removed 3 bases from V and 4 bases from J, with 5 bases in between. Germline lookup yields CDR1 SGHDT and CDR2 YYEEEE. CDR3 length equals 12 residues. DNA of the CDR3: TGTGCCAGCAGCTCAGAGGGAAACACCATATATTTT. Protein product: CASSSEGNTIYF.

This chain links TRBV5-4 with TRBJ2-7, with D possibly matching TRBD1 (6 bases). Per germline, CDR1 SGHNT and CDR2 YYREEE (reference sequence). The V end was cut by 4 bases, the J end by 4 bases, with 12 bases between. The CDR3 runs to 13 residues. In nucleotides, the CDR3 is TGTGCCAGCAGCCCTAAGGACAGATACGAGCAGTACTTC. Translation gives CASSPKDRYEQYF.

The genes are TRBV20-1 and TRBJ1-5, with D possibly matching TRBD1 (6 bases). CDR3 length: 15 amino acids. Trimming removed 3 bases at V and 6 bases at J, with 18 bases between. Germline lookup yields CDR1 DFQATT and CDR2 SNEGSKA (reference sequence). The chain's CDR3 is CSASRPGGEGQPQHF. The CDR3 region has the DNA TGCAGTGCTAGTAGGCCCGGGGGCGAAGGTCAGCCCCAGCATTTT.